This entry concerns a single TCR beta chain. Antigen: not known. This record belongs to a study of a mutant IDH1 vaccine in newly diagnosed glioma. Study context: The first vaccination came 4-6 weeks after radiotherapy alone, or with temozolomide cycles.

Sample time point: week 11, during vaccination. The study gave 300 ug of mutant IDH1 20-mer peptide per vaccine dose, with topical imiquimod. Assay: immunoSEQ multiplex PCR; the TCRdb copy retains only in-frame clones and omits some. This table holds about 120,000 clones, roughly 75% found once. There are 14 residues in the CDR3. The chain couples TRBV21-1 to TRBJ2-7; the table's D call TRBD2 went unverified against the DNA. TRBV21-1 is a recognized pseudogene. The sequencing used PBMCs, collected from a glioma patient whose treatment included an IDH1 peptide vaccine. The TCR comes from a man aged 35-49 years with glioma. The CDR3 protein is CASDYCELTYEQYF. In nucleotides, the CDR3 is TGTGCCAGCGACTACTGTGAACTTACCTACGAGCAGTACTTC.